The 32 T cell receptor beta chains reported below all come from one sample, sequenced in a study of response to subunit inactivated influenza vaccine. TCRdb called the RT-PCR reads again in MiXCR, with one record for every CDR3 protein. The table includes 200,000 to 300,000 distinct CDR3 sequences, approximately 12% detected once. Sample: non-naive T cells sorted from PBMCs, taken approximately 15 days before vaccination. Receptors originate from a man aged 45 to 65 who received an inactivated influenza vaccine.

The V gene is TRBV6-2 or TRBV6-3, the J gene TRBJ2-5, with D possibly matching TRBD2 (5 bases). Between the trimmed V and J ends, which lost 4 bases and 0 bases, there was a span of 12 bases. The CDR3 is made up of 15 amino acids. Germline CDR1 MNHEY, CDR2 SVGEGT. The CDR3 coding sequence is TGTGCCAGCAGTTTCCAAGCGGTGAACCAAGAGACCCAGTACTTC. Protein sequence: CASSFQAVNQETQYF.

This clonotype was seen repeatedly, ten times or more. The genes are TRBV5-1 and TRBJ2-1; TRBD1 is a possible D gene (6 bases). Germline V CDR1 and CDR2: SGHRS, YFSETQ. CDR3 length: 16 residues. Between the trimmed V and J ends, which lost 0 bases and 3 bases, there was a span of 13 bases. The CDR3 protein is CASSLGNRAGYNEQFF. The DNA of the CDR3 is TGCGCCAGCAGCTTGGGAAACAGGGCGGGCTACAATGAGCAGTTCTTC. The variable domain in full, with the rest retrieved from reference TRBV5-1 and TRBJ2-1, is KAGVTQTPRYLIKTRGQQVTLSCSPISGHRSVSWYQQTPGQGLQFLFEYFSETQRNKGNFPGRFSGRQFSNSRSEMNVSTLELGDSALYLCASSLGNRAGYNEQFFGPGTRLTVL.

This clonotype was detected only a few times. The chain carries TRBV29-1 and TRBJ2-7, with D possibly matching TRBD1 (6 bases). This CDR3 contains 12 residues. The ends were cut back, 4 bases at V and 2 bases at J, with 9 bases in the middle. The germline CDR1 and CDR2 sequences are SQVTM and ANQGSEA. DNA for the CDR3: TGCAGCGTTGTTGGGGACACCTACGAGCAGTACTTC. It translates to CSVVGDTYEQYF.

This clonotype showed up just a few times. The chain employs TRBV5-1 and TRBJ2-7; 9 bases align to TRBD1. Germline V gene sequence: CDR1 SGHRS, CDR2 YFSETQ. The CDR3 loop spans 15 amino acids. The junction had 3 bases not matched to a gene; V was cut back by 0 bases and J by 2 bases. The CDR3 DNA reads TGCGCCAGCAGCTTGGTGGGGGACAGGGCCTACGAGCAGTACTTC. This sequence encodes CASSLVGDRAYEQYF.

The chain is built from TRBV28 and TRBJ2-1; 11 bases are shared with TRBD2. J lost 2 bases, V lost 6 bases, and 12 bases had no gene match. The CDR3 has 18 residues. Germline V gene data show CDR1 as MDHEN and CDR2 as SYDVKM. This CDR3 is CASSTYWVSGRAYNEQFF. The CDR3, as DNA: TGTGCCAGCAGCACGTATTGGGTTAGCGGGAGGGCCTACAATGAGCAGTTCTTC. Looking up the rest from reference TRBV28 and TRBJ2-1 gives the full variable domain: DVKVTQSSRYLVKRTGEKVFLECVQDMDHENMFWYRQDPGLGLRLIYFSYDVKMKEKGDIPEGYSVSREKKERFSLILESASTNQTSMYLCASSTYWVSGRAYNEQFFGPGTRLTVL.

The chain links TRBV6-2 or TRBV6-3 to TRBJ2-4; D is undetermined. CDR1 MNHEY and CDR2 SVGEGT come from the germline V gene. CDR3 length: 15 residues. The V and J ends lost 2 bases and 3 bases respectively, with 11 bases between them. The CDR3 is CASSYGQAVKNIQYF. DNA for the CDR3: TGTGCCAGCAGTTACGGGCAGGCGGTCAAAAACATTCAGTACTTC.

There are a few counts of this clonotype. The chain combines TRBV10-3 with TRBJ1-2, with 8 nucleotides matching TRBD1. CDR1 and CDR2 from the germline V gene are ENHRY and SYGVKD. This CDR3 is built from 16 residues. The V and J ends lost 0 bases and 5 bases, in that order; junction bases with no gene match: 8. Written as DNA, the CDR3 is TGTGCCATCAGTGAGTCGGCAGGGGGCGGAAATTATGGCTACACCTTC. It is translated as CAISESAGGGNYGYTF.

This clonotype was recorded many times. J is TRBJ2-7 and V is TRBV20-1, with TRBD2 identical over 9 bases. CDR1 and CDR2 from the germline V gene are DFQATT and SNEGSKA (reference sequence). After removal of 3 bases from V and 6 bases from J, the junction contained 9 bases not matched to a gene. This CDR3 region has 14 residues. CDR3 DNA: TGCAGTGCTAGTGCGGGGGGGCTATCAGGCGAGCAGTACTTC. Translated, it gives CSASAGGLSGEQYF.

This clonotype appeared many times. The V gene is TRBV29-1, the J gene TRBJ2-1; D may be TRBD1 or TRBD2 (6 bases each). The germline V gene encodes CDR1 SQVTM and CDR2 ANQGSEA. The ends were cut back, 7 bases at V and 7 bases at J, with 14 bases in the middle. The CDR3 is 12 residues long. The CDR3 loop is CSGWRGENEQFF. CDR3 DNA: TGCAGCGGTTGGAGGGGGGAAAATGAGCAGTTCTTC.

The chain couples TRBV20-1 to TRBJ2-7; D ambiguous. Germline loops: CDR1 DFQATT, CDR2 SNEGSKA (reference sequence). The CDR3 length is 12 residues. V dropped 2 bases and J dropped 3 bases, with 8 bases sitting between them. The CDR3 loop reads CSARYYGYEQYF. The CDR3 nucleotides are TGCAGTGCTAGATATTACGGCTACGAGCAGTACTTC.

This clonotype has at least ten counts. This sequence joins TRBV5-1 and TRBJ1-1; D ambiguous. CDR3 length: 13 residues. Trimming stripped 5 bases from V and 3 bases from J, with 11 bases between. Germline V gene data show CDR1 as SGHRS and CDR2 as YFSETQ. The CDR3 loop reads CASRTELDTEAFF. The CDR3 bases are TGCGCCAGCAGGACGGAGTTGGACACTGAAGCTTTCTTT.

The chain is built from TRBV12-3 or TRBV12-4 and TRBJ2-3; 9 nucleotides align to TRBD2. The CDR3 is 18 residues long. V dropped 2 bases and J dropped 1; count of bases not matched to a gene: 10. The CDR3 bases are TGTGCCAGCAGTTTACGGGGGAGGTTAGCGGGGGGCACAGATACGCAGTATTTT. This codes for CASSLRGRLAGGTDTQYF.

This clonotype has only a few counts. The J gene is TRBJ1-5, the V gene TRBV4-2; D unclear. The V gene lost 0 bases and the J gene lost 9 bases, with 9 bases spanning the gap. CDR1 and CDR2 from the germline V gene are LGHNA and YNFKEQ. The CDR3 is made up of 13 amino acids. CDR3 DNA: TGTGCCAGCAGCCAAGATCTCGTGAGGCCCCAGCATTTT. Protein product: CASSQDLVRPQHF.

The CDR3 reads CASRTSSGAKNIQYF. The CDR3 nucleotides are TGTGCCAGCAGGACCTCCTCGGGAGCCAAAAACATTCAGTACTTC. V gene TRBV6-1 combines with J gene TRBJ2-4; D is unresolved. The germline V and J ends were trimmed by 6 bases and 0 bases, with 12 bases remaining between them. Germline lookup yields CDR1 MNHNS and CDR2 SASEGT. The CDR3 runs to 15 residues.

The gene calls are TRBV4-3 and TRBJ2-5; no reliable D call. The V gene's germline CDR1 is LGHNA and CDR2 YSLEER. This CDR3 spans 13 amino acids. V was pared by 1 base and J by 5 bases, with 8 bases between. CDR3 coding DNA: TGCGCCAGCAGCCAAGTGCTCTGGGAGACCCAGTACTTC. Residues: CASSQVLWETQYF.

This clonotype has ten or more counts. This chain connects TRBV20-1 to TRBJ1-6, with D tentatively TRBD1 (5 bases). CDR3 length: 15 amino acids. The germline gives CDR1 DFQATT, CDR2 SNEGSKA (reference sequence). V was clipped by 3 bases and J by 5 bases, with 14 bases between them. The CDR3 loop is CSARRGGFNNSPLHF. CDR3 DNA sequence: TGCAGTGCTAGGAGGGGAGGGTTTAATAATTCACCCCTCCACTTT.

The V gene is TRBV20-1, the J gene TRBJ1-1; no firm D call. CDR1 and CDR2 (germline): DFQATT, SNEGSKA (reference sequence). Trimming left V 0 bases short and J 12 bases short, with 14 bases between. This CDR3 is built from 12 residues. The CDR3 DNA follows: TGCAGTGCTAGAGATCGTGGCAGGCAGACTTTCTTT. Translated: CSARDRGRQTFF.

This clonotype occurred a few times. The chain couples TRBV10-3 to TRBJ1-4, with 7 bases lining up with TRBD1. The germline V gene has CDR1 ENHRY and CDR2 SYGVKD. There are 18 residues in the CDR3. V shed 0 bases and J 4 bases; nucleotides not matched to a gene: 11. In DNA form, the CDR3 reads TGTGCCATCAGTGAGTCGATGGGGACAGACCTTTTTAATGAAAAACTGTTTTTT. Its translation is CAISESMGTDLFNEKLFF.

This clonotype was recorded many times. This chain links TRBV4-3 with TRBJ2-7; D perhaps matches TRBD1 (6 bases). Between the trimmed V and J ends, which lost 5 bases and 3 bases, there was a span of 14 bases. This CDR3 contains 14 residues. The germline CDR1 and CDR2 sequences are LGHNA and YSLEER. The CDR3, as DNA: TGCGCCAGCAGCTTCCAGACAGGCAACTACGAGCAGTACTTC. Translating gives CASSFQTGNYEQYF.

A few counts support this clonotype. V usage is TRBV27 and J usage is TRBJ2-3; the D gene is possibly TRBD2 (6 bases). Germline V CDR1 and CDR2: MNHEY, SMNVEV (reference sequence). The germline V and J ends were trimmed by 3 bases and 0 bases, with 16 bases remaining between them. The CDR3 has 17 residues. The CDR3 nucleotides are TGTGCCAGCAGTTTTTGGCGGCGGGGAACTAGCACAGATACGCAGTATTTT. Its protein product is CASSFWRRGTSTDTQYF.

This clonotype was recorded many times. V is TRBV5-1 and J is TRBJ2-7; the match to TRBD1 covers 8 bases. J was trimmed by 2 bases and V by 4 bases; bases with no gene match: 5. The CDR3 runs 14 residues. Germline-derived CDR1 and CDR2 are SGHRS and YFSETQ. In DNA form, the CDR3 reads TGCGCCAGCAGCCCCGGGACAGGACCCTACGAGCAGTACTTC. Amino acids: CASSPGTGPYEQYF.

This clonotype was counted between two and nine times. The chain uses TRBV5-1 and TRBJ2-1; possible D gene TRBD1, 6 bases. This CDR3 spans 13 amino acids. V dropped 8 bases and J dropped 8 bases, with 17 bases sitting between them. From germline, CDR1 is SGHRS and CDR2 YFSETQ. CDR3 amino acids: CASSGQSGDEQFF. CDR3 nucleotide sequence: TGCGCCAGTTCGGGACAAAGTGGCGATGAGCAGTTCTTC.

This clonotype was detected only a few times. The V gene is TRBV28, the J gene TRBJ1-5; D uncertain. The CDR3 runs 16 residues. Trimming pared 5 bases from V and 0 bases from J, leaving 14 bases between. Germline V CDR1 and CDR2: MDHEN, SYDVKM. Written as DNA, the CDR3 is TGTGCCAGCAGTACGGGCGATATTTATAGCAATCAGCCCCAGCATTTT. This codes for CASSTGDIYSNQPQHF. The full variable domain, with the rest looked up from reference TRBV28 and TRBJ1-5, is DVKVTQSSRYLVKRTGEKVFLECVQDMDHENMFWYRQDPGLGLRLIYFSYDVKMKEKGDIPEGYSVSREKKERFSLILESASTNQTSMYLCASSTGDIYSNQPQHFGDGTRLSIL.

This clonotype was recorded many times. The chain links TRBV5-1 to TRBJ1-6, with D perhaps TRBD1 (5 bases). CDR3 size: 16 residues. Trimming stripped 4 bases from V and 10 bases from J, with 21 bases between. Germline-derived CDR1 and CDR2 are SGHRS and YFSETQ. CDR3 sequence: CASSNLPGADGSPLHF. The DNA for the CDR3 is TGCGCCAGCAGCAATCTTCCCGGGGCGGATGGATCACCCCTCCACTTT.

V is TRBV6-2 or TRBV6-3 and J is TRBJ2-2, with D hard to call. V lost 1 base, J lost 4 bases, and 7 bases lay in between. CDR1 and CDR2 from the germline V gene are MNHEY and SVGEGT. There are 14 residues in the CDR3. CDR3 DNA: TGTGCCAGCAGTTACTTTCAGGCCACCGGGGAGCTGTTTTTT. It yields the protein CASSYFQATGELFF.

This clonotype showed up just a few times. The chain recombines TRBV13 with TRBJ1-2, with D possibly TRBD1 on 6 matching bases. The CDR3 sequence is 15 residues long. From germline, CDR1 is PRHDT and CDR2 FYEKMQ (reference sequence). The germline V and J ends were trimmed by 5 bases and 5 bases, with 18 bases remaining between them. In DNA, the CDR3 is TGTGCCAGCAGCGTCAGGGGTAGGCTCTCATATGGCTACACCTTC. Protein product: CASSVRGRLSYGYTF.

This clonotype was counted many times. This sequence joins TRBV7-2 and TRBJ1-1; D remains ambiguous. Trimming removed 1 base at V and 5 bases at J, with 8 bases between. CDR1 and CDR2 (germline): SGHTA, FQGNSA. The CDR3 is 13 residues long. The CDR3 nucleotides are TGTGCCAGCAGCTTAGGTTATGGAACTGAAGCTTTCTTT. Its protein product is CASSLGYGTEAFF.

This clonotype was seen more than once but under ten times. The chain combines TRBV20-1 with TRBJ1-6; D unresolved. The CDR3 extends over 16 amino acids. CDR1 is DFQATT and CDR2 is SNEGSKA in the germline V gene (reference sequence). Between the trimmed V and J ends, which lost 0 bases and 9 bases, there was a span of 18 bases. CDR3 amino acids: CSARDSSRAPGSPLHF. The CDR3 nucleotides are TGCAGTGCTAGAGATTCCTCGAGGGCCCCGGGTTCACCCCTCCACTTT.

Ten or more counts support this clonotype. The chain is built from TRBV28 and TRBJ2-7; 8 bases agree with TRBD2. CDR1 is MDHEN and CDR2 is SYDVKM in the germline V gene. The CDR3 has 14 residues. V shed 10 bases and J 6 bases; nucleotides not matched to a gene: 14. CDR3 residues: CATDRGGDFSEQYF. CDR3 sequence (DNA): TGTGCCACAGACCGGGGGGGGGACTTTTCCGAGCAGTACTTC. The whole variable domain, remainder taken from reference TRBV28 and TRBJ2-7, is DVKVTQSSRYLVKRTGEKVFLECVQDMDHENMFWYRQDPGLGLRLIYFSYDVKMKEKGDIPEGYSVSREKKERFSLILESASTNQTSMYLCATDRGGDFSEQYFGPGTRLTVT.

A few counts support this clonotype. The rearrangement links TRBV4-2 to TRBJ2-1; tentative D call: TRBD2 (6 bases). This CDR3 region has 16 residues. Germline CDR1 and CDR2: LGHNA and YNFKEQ. The V gene lost 5 bases and the J gene lost 8 bases, with 22 bases spanning the gap. The DNA for the CDR3 is TGTGCCAGCAGCTTCCAGGAGGGGCTATTCGTCGATGAGCAGTTCTTC. This translates into CASSFQEGLFVDEQFF.

The chain uses TRBV20-1 and TRBJ2-1; D is possibly TRBD1 (6 bases). V lost 3 bases and J lost 5, with 23 bases in between. The CDR3 is 17 amino acids. The germline V gene has CDR1 DFQATT and CDR2 SNEGSKA (reference sequence). The chain's CDR3 is CSARSQPSRGFHNEQFF. CDR3 coding DNA: TGCAGTGCTAGGTCTCAACCCTCTAGGGGGTTCCACAATGAGCAGTTCTTC.

The J gene is TRBJ2-1, the V gene TRBV12-3 or TRBV12-4; 12 nucleotides align to TRBD2. This CDR3 has 15 amino acids. With 6 bases clipped from V and 4 bases from J, the junction kept 4 bases outside the gene matches. Here the CDR3 reads CASRTGLAGYNEQFF. The CDR3 bases are TGTGCCAGCAGAACTGGACTAGCGGGGTACAATGAGCAGTTCTTC.